These 21 T cell receptor beta chains were sequenced from one sample in a study of cytomegalovirus exposure and HLA in healthy donors. Researchers ran the PCR with 60 Vbeta and 13 Jbeta primers. Profiling relied on immunoSEQ multiplex PCR, and the TCRdb table lists in-frame clones only, not all of them. The sample holds more than 85,000 clones, about 80% seen once. The sample was PBMCs. The receptors were sampled from a female donor in good health and CMV-seropositive.

The count of this clone is one. The J gene is TRBJ1-1, the V gene TRBV5-8, with D tentatively TRBD1 (5 bases). The CDR3 has 12 residues. Germline V lookup: CDR1 SGHTS, CDR2 YDEGEE. Trimming stripped 5 bases from V and 11 bases from J, with 16 bases between. CDR3 nucleotide sequence: TGTGCCAGCAGAATTGGACGGGGGAGGGCTTTCTTT. It codes for CASRIGRGRAFF.

The J gene is TRBJ1-2, the V gene TRBV4-3; maybe TRBD1 (6 bases). CDR3 length: 18 amino acids. Looked up from germline, CDR1 is LGHNA and CDR2 is YSLEER. V gave up 6 bases and J gave up 3 bases, with 26 bases separating them. The CDR3 spells CASSPKMGWGLKYYGYTF. The CDR3 DNA sequence: TGCGCCAGCAGTCCTAAGATGGGCTGGGGGCTAAAGTACTATGGCTACACCTTC.

This chain uses TRBV15 with TRBJ2-3; a weak D match, TRBD1 (6 bases). The CDR3 has 14 residues. Trimming cost V 7 bases and J 1 base, with 12 bases left between them. CDR1 and CDR2 from the germline V gene are LNHNV and YYDKDF (reference sequence). The CDR3: CATNPKGGTDTQYF. CDR3 in DNA: TGTGCCACCAACCCCAAGGGGGGCACAGATACGCAGTATTTT.

In the case of this clone: An end of the junction differs from the germline gene, which may be a read error. The chain combines TRBV7-9 with TRBJ2-7; 7 bases match TRBD2. The CDR3 has 12 residues. The germline V gene has CDR1 SEHNR and CDR2 FQNEAQ (reference sequence). The CDR3 region has the DNA TGTTCCAGCAGCTCCCTCGGGGGGGAGCAGTACTTC. This sequence encodes CSSSSLGGEQYF.

This chain connects TRBV7-2 to TRBJ1-6, with D uncertain. The CDR3 is 16 residues long. Between the trimmed V and J ends, which lost 5 bases and 0 bases, there was a span of 11 bases. The germline V gene has CDR1 SGHTA and CDR2 FQGNSA. CDR3 sequence: CASSRTPGSYNSPLHF. The CDR3 DNA is TGTGCCAGCAGCCGAACCCCGGGCTCCTATAATTCACCCCTCCACTTT.

The chain couples TRBV5-1 to TRBJ1-1; 9 nucleotides agree with TRBD1. The CDR3 contains 15 residues. Germline V gives CDR1 SGHRS, CDR2 YFSETQ. V lost 1 base to trimming and J lost 3 bases; unmatched junction nucleotides: 4. The CDR3 loop is CASSLSRTGDTEAFF. Written as DNA, the CDR3 is TGCGCCAGCAGCTTGTCGAGGACAGGGGACACTGAAGCTTTCTTT.

The CDR3 region is CASSEPGGGAKNIQYF. Written as DNA, the CDR3 is TGTGCCAGCAGTGAACCGGGCGGGGGGGCGAAAAACATTCAGTACTTC. The V gene is TRBV25-1, the J gene TRBJ2-4; 9 nucleotides agree with TRBD2. From germline, CDR1 is MGHDK and CDR2 SYGVNS. This CDR3 spans 16 amino acids. V shed 2 bases and J 4 bases; nucleotides not matched to a gene: 6.

The CDR3 DNA is TGTGCCAGCAGCACAGGAAGGGGACTAGCGGTTAGCACAGATACGCAGTATTTT. Translating it yields CASSTGRGLAVSTDTQYF. The V call is TRBV7-2, the J call TRBJ2-3; 11 bases map to TRBD2. Germline V gene lookup returns CDR1 SGHTA and CDR2 FQGNSA. The CDR3 runs 18 residues. Trimming took 5 bases from V and 0 from J; bases not matched to a gene: 10.

The CDR3 nucleotides read TGTGCCAGCAGTTTGGGGACAGGGAACTATGGCTACACCTTC. This sequence encodes CASSLGTGNYGYTF. The chain joins TRBV27 to TRBJ1-2, with 9 nucleotides matching TRBD1. CDR1 MNHEY and CDR2 SMNVEV come from the germline V gene (reference sequence). The CDR3 has 14 amino acids. The V gene end was trimmed by 3 bases and the J gene end by 2 bases; junction bases not matched to a gene: 1.

The chain is built from TRBV7-9 and TRBJ2-1; 7 nucleotides agree with TRBD1. The CDR3 spans 14 residues. Per the germline V gene, CDR1 is SEHNR and CDR2 is FQNEAQ (reference sequence). J gave up 9 bases and V 4 bases, and 9 bases lay outside the gene matches. In nucleotides, the CDR3 is TGTGCCAGCAGCTCGGCAGGGGGTCGCGGTGAGCAGTTCTTC. It specifies CASSSAGGRGEQFF. Full variable domain (missing parts from reference TRBV7-9 and TRBJ2-1): DTGVSQNPRHKITKRGQNVTFRCDPISEHNRLYWYRQTLGQGPEFLTYFQNEAQLEKSRLLSDRFSAERPKGSFSTLEIQRTEQGDSAMYLCASSSAGGRGEQFFGPGTRLTVL.

The chain links TRBV30 to TRBJ2-3, with D possibly TRBD2 on 6 matching bases. This CDR3 has 13 amino acids. V was cut by 0 bases and J by 5 bases, with 9 bases left in between. Germline values: CDR1 GTSNPN, CDR2 SVGIG (reference sequence). The CDR3 DNA follows: TGTGCCTGGAGTGTACTGGGGGGAGATACGCAGTATTTT. This sequence encodes CAWSVLGGDTQYF.

The chain uses TRBV5-1 and TRBJ1-2; 8 nucleotides match TRBD1. This CDR3 is built from 13 residues. Germline CDR1 SGHRS, CDR2 YFSETQ. J gave up 6 bases and V 4 bases, and 5 bases lay outside the gene matches. CDR3 in amino acids: CASSLGQGDGYTF. The CDR3 DNA sequence: TGCGCCAGCAGCCTAGGACAGGGAGATGGCTACACCTTC.

The chain employs TRBV11-2 and TRBJ2-7, with 8 bases fitting TRBD2. The V gene's germline CDR1 is SGHAT and CDR2 FQNNGV. The CDR3 spans 15 residues. Losses at the gene ends were 5 bases for V and 5 bases for J; bases not matched to a gene: 11. CDR3 amino acids: CASSLGGVQSHEQYF. CDR3 coding DNA: TGTGCCAGCAGCCTCGGGGGGGTCCAAAGTCACGAGCAGTACTTC.

The chain combines TRBV6-5 with TRBJ1-2; D possibly corresponds to TRBD1 (5 bases). Germline V gene sequence: CDR1 MNHEY, CDR2 SVGAGI. Trimming stripped 6 bases from V and 7 bases from J, with 21 bases between. The CDR3 sequence is 15 residues long. CDR3 nucleotides: TGTGCCAGCAGCCCACAAAGCAGGGCGTTCGGTGGCTACACCTTC. Translating gives CASSPQSRAFGGYTF.

This CDR3 is CASSDTTAGANVLTF. CDR3 DNA: TGTGCCAGCAGTGATACGACAGCTGGGGCCAACGTCCTGACTTTC. The chain employs TRBV2 and TRBJ2-6; weak D call: TRBD1 (5 bases). Deletions cut 3 bases from V and 2 bases from J, with 8 bases between. Germline CDR1 and CDR2: SNHLY and FYNNEI. This CDR3 is 15 amino acids long.

This rearrangement joins TRBV5-5 to TRBJ2-5; D is ambiguous. CDR3 length equals 13 residues. V lost 0 bases to trimming and J lost 4 bases, with 7 bases between them. Looked up from germline, CDR1 is SGHKS and CDR2 is YYEKEE (reference sequence). In DNA form, the CDR3 reads TGTGCCAGCAGCTTGGTTTCAGGAGAGACCCAGTACTTC. Amino acid sequence: CASSLVSGETQYF.

V usage is TRBV10-3 and J usage is TRBJ2-1; D perhaps matches TRBD1 (5 bases). Trimming pared 2 bases from V and 10 bases from J, leaving 9 bases between. The CDR3 sequence is 12 residues long. Germline V lookup: CDR1 ENHRY, CDR2 SYGVKD. The DNA of the CDR3 is TGTGCCATCAGTGAGGGCGCAGGGGAGCAGTTCTTC. Translation gives CAISEGAGEQFF.

In this sample, this clone turned up a few times. As DNA, the CDR3 is TGTGCCAGCAGTTACCAGGGCGGGGGCTGGGGCTATGGCTACACCTTC. This codes for CASSYQGGGWGYGYTF. The V and J genes are TRBV6-5 and TRBJ1-2; the D gene is possibly TRBD1 (6 bases). The V end was cut by 2 bases, the J end by 4 bases, with 17 bases between. Germline values: CDR1 MNHEY, CDR2 SVGAGI. This CDR3 is 16 amino acids long.

This clone appeared once. Other DNA sequences in the same sample also yield this CDR3. The chain links TRBV5-1 to TRBJ1-1, with TRBD1 matching over 11 bases. Germline values: CDR1 SGHRS, CDR2 YFSETQ. Trimming cost V 1 base and J 0 bases; bases outside gene matches: 8. This CDR3 comprises 18 residues. The CDR3 loop reads CASSLPRTGGFMNTEAFF. Written as DNA, the CDR3 is TGCGCCAGCAGCTTGCCTCGGACAGGGGGCTTTATGAACACTGAAGCTTTCTTT. The full variable domain, in which reference TRBV5-1 and TRBJ1-1 provide the parts outside the CDR3, is KAGVTQTPRYLIKTRGQQVTLSCSPISGHRSVSWYQQTPGQGLQFLFEYFSETQRNKGNFPGRFSGRQFSNSRSEMNVSTLELGDSALYLCASSLPRTGGFMNTEAFFGQGTRLTVV.

The sample holds a few counts of this clone. The V call is TRBV2, the J call TRBJ2-7, with TRBD1 identical over 7 bases. V dropped 2 bases and J dropped 12; count of bases not matched to a gene: 4. Per germline, CDR1 SNHLY and CDR2 FYNNEI. The CDR3 covers 11 residues. CDR3 sequence: CASSEWAGGYF. CDR3 coding DNA: TGTGCCAGCAGTGAATGGGCAGGGGGGTACTTC.

The genes are TRBV11-3 and TRBJ2-1; 8 nucleotides line up with TRBD1. Germline V gene data show CDR1 as SGHNT and CDR2 as YENEEA. V lost 1 base, J lost 7 bases, and 0 bases stayed unmatched. The length of the CDR3 is 13 residues. This chain's CDR3 is CASSLGTGNEQFF. The DNA for the CDR3 is TGTGCCAGCAGCTTAGGGACAGGGAATGAGCAGTTCTTC.